The T cell receptor (beta chain) under discussion was sequenced for a study of T cells in Graves' hyperthyroidism and ophthalmopathy. Notes on the study in general: Classification by a 13 V-J model distinguished ophthalmopathy from stable hyperthyroidism. The model's output predicted ophthalmopathy at a median of roughly 6.9 months prior to onset.

RNA transcripts served as the template for amplifying TCR beta CDR3 regions. First-round RT-PCR with HTBI primers amplified the TCR CDR3 region. Using its own MiXCR run on the multiplex PCR reads, TCRdb lists one record per CDR3 protein. The table includes over 700,000 distinct CDR3 sequences, just over 35% detected once. With 8 bases removed from V and 3 bases from J, the gap between germline ends came to 2 bases. There are 9 residues in the CDR3. This clonotype was counted at least ten times. What it recognizes is unknown. It was considered stable Graves' hyperthyroidism when ophthalmopathy did not progress within 18 months. The patients, who ranged from 18 to 65 in age, presented with newly diagnosed hyperthyroidism lasting under 2 months.

The chain combines TRBV12-3 or TRBV12-4 with TRBJ2-7; D is uncertain. Input material: blood. The receptor comes from a woman between 35 and 50 years old with Graves' hyperthyroidism. The CDR3, as DNA: TGTGCCAGCGGCTACGAGCAGTACTTC. As protein: CASGYEQYF.